The following is a TCR beta chain sequence with its context. Its target is not known. Via MiXCR, TCRdb re-called the reads, giving one row per CDR3 protein. The repertoire consists of roughly 630,000 distinct CDR3 sequences, with 24% occurring once and the leading ten covering roughly 8%. The data were obtained in a study of T cell repertoires in cytomegalovirus infection. As for the study in general: Both a matching HLA type and CMV infection were indicated by public TCR beta signatures.

This CDR3 is built from 17 residues. Germline CDR1 SGHRS, CDR2 YFSETQ. V lost 2 bases to trimming and J lost 0 bases; unmatched junction nucleotides: 5. Regarding the study as a whole: Carriage of CMV together with the relevant HLA was identifiable through cumulative public TCR beta family frequency.

The sequence was collected from a human donor in good health (CMV status not recorded). Some clones in this sample may be carry-over from other donors' samples. Sequencing used CD8+ T cells from PBMCs. The chain is built from TRBV5-1 and TRBJ2-1, with 10 nucleotides matching TRBD2. CDR3 coding DNA: TGCGCCAGCAGCTTTTTAGCGGGGGGAGGCTCCTACAATGAGCAGTTCTTC. Residues: CASSFLAGGGSYNEQFF.